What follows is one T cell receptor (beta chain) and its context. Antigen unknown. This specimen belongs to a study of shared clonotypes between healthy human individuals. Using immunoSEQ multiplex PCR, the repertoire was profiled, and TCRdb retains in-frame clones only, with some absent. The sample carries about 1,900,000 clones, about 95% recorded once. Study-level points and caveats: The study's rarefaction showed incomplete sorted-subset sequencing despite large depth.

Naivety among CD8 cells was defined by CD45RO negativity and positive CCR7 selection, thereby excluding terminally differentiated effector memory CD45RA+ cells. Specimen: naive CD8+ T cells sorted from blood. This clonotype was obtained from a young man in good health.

CDR3: CAWSVLGADEKLFF. The CDR3 DNA follows: TGTGCCTGGAGTGTACTTGGGGCGGATGAAAAACTGTTTTTT. The chain has TRBV30 and TRBJ1-4, with TRBD1 as a possible D gene (5 bases). Germline V gene lookup returns CDR1 GTSNPN and CDR2 SVGIG (reference sequence). CDR3 length: 14 residues. V lost 0 bases and J 6 bases, leaving 11 bases between the germline ends.